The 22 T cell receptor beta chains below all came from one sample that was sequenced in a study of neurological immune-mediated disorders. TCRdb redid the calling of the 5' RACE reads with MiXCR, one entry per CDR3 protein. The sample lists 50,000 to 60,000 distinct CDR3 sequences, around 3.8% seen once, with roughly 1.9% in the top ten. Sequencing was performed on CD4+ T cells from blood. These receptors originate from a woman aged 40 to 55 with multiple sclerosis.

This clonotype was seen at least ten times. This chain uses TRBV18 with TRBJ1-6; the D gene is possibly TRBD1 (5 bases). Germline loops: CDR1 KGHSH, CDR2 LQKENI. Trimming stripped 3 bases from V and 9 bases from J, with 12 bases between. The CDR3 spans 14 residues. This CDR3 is CASSPEGQGSPLHF. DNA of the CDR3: TGTGCCAGCTCACCGGAAGGGCAGGGTTCACCCCTCCACTTT.

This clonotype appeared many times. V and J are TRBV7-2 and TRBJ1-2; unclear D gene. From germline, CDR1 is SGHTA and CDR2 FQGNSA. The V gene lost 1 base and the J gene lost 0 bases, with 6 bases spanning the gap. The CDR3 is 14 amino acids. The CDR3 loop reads CASSLDPANYGYTF. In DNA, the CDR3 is TGTGCCAGCAGCTTAGACCCTGCTAACTATGGCTACACCTTC.

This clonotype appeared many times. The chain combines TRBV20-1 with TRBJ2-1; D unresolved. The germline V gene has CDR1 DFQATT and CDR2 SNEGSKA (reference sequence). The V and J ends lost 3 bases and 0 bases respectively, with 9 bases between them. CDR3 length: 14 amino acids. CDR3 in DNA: TGCAGTGCTAGTGGGGATAACTCCTACAATGAGCAGTTCTTC. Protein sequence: CSASGDNSYNEQFF.

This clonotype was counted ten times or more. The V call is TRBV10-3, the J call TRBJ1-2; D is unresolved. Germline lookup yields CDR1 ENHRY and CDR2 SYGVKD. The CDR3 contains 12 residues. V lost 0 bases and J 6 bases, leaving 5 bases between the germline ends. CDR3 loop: CAISESGDGYTF. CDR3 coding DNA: TGTGCCATCAGTGAGTCCGGGGATGGCTACACCTTC.

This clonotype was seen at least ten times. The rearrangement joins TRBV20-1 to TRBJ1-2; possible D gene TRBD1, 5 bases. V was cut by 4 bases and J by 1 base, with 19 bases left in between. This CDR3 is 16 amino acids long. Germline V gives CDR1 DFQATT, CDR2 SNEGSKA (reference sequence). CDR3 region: CSAIVGGAGLNYGYTF. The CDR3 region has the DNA TGCAGTGCTATAGTGGGAGGAGCAGGGCTTAACTATGGCTACACCTTC.

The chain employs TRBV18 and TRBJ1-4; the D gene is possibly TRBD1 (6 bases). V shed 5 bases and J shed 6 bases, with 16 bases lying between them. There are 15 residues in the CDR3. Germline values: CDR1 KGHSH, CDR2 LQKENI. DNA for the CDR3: TGTGCCAGCTCATTTCTACAGGGTCGGGATGAAAAACTGTTTTTT. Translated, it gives CASSFLQGRDEKLFF.

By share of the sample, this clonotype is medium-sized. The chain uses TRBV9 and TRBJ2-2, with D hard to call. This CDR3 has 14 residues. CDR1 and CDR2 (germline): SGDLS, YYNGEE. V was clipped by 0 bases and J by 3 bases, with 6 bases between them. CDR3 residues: CASSVEAHTGELFF. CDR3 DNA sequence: TGTGCCAGCAGCGTAGAAGCTCACACCGGGGAGCTGTTTTTT.

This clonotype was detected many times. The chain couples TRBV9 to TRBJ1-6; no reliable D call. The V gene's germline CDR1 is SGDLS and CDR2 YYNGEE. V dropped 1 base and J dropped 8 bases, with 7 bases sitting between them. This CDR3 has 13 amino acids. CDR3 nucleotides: TGTGCCAGCAGCGTAATGAGGGATTCACCCCTCCACTTT. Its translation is CASSVMRDSPLHF.

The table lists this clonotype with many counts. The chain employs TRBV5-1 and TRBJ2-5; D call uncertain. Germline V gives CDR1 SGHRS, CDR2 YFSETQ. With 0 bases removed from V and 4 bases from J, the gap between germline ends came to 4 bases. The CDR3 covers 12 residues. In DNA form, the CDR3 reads TGCGCCAGCAGCTTGGCACGAGAGACCCAGTACTTC. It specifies CASSLARETQYF. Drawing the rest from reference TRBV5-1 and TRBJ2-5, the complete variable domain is KAGVTQTPRYLIKTRGQQVTLSCSPISGHRSVSWYQQTPGQGLQFLFEYFSETQRNKGNFPGRFSGRQFSNSRSEMNVSTLELGDSALYLCASSLARETQYFGPGTRLLVL.

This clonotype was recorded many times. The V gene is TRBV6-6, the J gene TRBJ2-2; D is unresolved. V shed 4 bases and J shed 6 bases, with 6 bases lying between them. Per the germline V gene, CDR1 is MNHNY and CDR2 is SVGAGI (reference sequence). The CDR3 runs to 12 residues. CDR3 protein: CASSSPAGELFF. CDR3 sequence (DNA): TGTGCCAGCAGTTCCCCCGCCGGGGAGCTGTTTTTT.

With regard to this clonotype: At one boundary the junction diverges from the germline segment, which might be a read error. The CDR3 nucleotides read TGCGCCAGCAGCTTGCCCGGGACTACTGGTGAAAAACTGGTTTTT. Translating gives CASSLPGTTGEKLVF. The chain carries TRBV5-1 and TRBJ1-4, with a possible D match to TRBD1 (5 bases). CDR1 and CDR2 from the germline V gene are SGHRS and YFSETQ. The CDR3 covers 15 residues.

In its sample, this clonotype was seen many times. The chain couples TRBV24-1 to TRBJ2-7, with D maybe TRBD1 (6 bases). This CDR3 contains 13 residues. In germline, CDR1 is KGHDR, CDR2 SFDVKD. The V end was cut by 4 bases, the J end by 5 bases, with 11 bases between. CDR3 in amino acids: CATSDWGRDEQYF. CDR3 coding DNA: TGTGCCACCAGTGACTGGGGGCGCGACGAGCAGTACTTC.

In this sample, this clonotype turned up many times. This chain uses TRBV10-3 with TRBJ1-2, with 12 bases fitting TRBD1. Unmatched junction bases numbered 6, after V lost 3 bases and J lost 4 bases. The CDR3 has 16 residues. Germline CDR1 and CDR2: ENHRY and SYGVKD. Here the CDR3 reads CAISDPGTGGSYGYTF. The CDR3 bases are TGTGCCATCAGTGACCCCGGGACAGGGGGCAGCTATGGCTACACCTTC.

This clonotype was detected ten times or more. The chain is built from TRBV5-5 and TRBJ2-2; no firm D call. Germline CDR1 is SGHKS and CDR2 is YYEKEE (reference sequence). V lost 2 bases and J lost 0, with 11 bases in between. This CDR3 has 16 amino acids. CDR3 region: CASSFAPPANTGELFF. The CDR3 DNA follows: TGTGCCAGCAGCTTCGCTCCCCCCGCGAACACCGGGGAGCTGTTTTTT.

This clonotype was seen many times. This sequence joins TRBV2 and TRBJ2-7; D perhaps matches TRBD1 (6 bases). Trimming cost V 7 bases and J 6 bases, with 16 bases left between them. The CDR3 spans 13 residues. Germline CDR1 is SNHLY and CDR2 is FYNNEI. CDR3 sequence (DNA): TGTGCCAGCAACCCTGACCAGGGGACCGAGCAGTACTTC. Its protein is CASNPDQGTEQYF.

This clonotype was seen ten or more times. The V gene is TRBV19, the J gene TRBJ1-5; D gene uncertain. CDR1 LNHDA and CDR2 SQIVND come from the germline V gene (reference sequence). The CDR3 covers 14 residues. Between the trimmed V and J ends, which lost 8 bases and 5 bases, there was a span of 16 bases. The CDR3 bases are TGTGCCAGTGGGCCTGGGGTCGGTTATCAGCCCCAGCATTTT. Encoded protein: CASGPGVGYQPQHF.

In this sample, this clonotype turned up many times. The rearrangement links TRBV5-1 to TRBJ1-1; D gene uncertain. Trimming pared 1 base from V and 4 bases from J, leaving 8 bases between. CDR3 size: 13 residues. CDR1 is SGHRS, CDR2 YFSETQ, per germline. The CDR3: CASSLTGSTEAFF. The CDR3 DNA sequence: TGCGCCAGCAGCTTGACGGGGAGCACTGAAGCTTTCTTT.

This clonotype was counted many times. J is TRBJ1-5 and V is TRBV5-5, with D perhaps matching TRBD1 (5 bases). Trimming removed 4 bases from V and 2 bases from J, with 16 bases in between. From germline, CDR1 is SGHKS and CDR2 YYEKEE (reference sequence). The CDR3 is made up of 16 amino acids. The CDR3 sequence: CASSRRQTGGNQPQHF. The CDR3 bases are TGTGCCAGCAGCCGGCGACAGACCGGGGGCAATCAGCCCCAGCATTTT.

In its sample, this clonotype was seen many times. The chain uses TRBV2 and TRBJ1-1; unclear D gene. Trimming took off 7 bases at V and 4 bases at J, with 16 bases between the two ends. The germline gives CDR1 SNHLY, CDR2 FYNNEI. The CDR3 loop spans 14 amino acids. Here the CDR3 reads CASTLYLGRTEAFF. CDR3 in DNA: TGTGCCAGCACCCTATACCTCGGACGCACTGAAGCTTTCTTT.

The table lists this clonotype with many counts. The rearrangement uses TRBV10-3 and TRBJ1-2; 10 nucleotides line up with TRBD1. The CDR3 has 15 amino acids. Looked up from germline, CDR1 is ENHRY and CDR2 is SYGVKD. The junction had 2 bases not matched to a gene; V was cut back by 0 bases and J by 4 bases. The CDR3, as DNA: TGTGCCATCAGTGAGTCGGGACAGGGGACCTATGGCTACACCTTC. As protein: CAISESGQGTYGYTF.

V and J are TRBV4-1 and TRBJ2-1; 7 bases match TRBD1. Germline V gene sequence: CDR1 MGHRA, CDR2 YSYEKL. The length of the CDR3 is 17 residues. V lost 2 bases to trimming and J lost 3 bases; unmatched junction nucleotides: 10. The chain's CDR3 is CASSQRLGQDFYNEQFF. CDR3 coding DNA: TGCGCCAGCAGCCAACGTCTAGGACAGGACTTCTACAATGAGCAGTTCTTC.

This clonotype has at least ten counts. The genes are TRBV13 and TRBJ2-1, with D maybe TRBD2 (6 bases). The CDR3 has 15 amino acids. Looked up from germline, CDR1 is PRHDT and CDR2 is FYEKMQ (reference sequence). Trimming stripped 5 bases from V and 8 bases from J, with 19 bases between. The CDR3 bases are TGTGCCAGCAGCACAACCGGGACTGAACTGGATGAGCAGTTCTTC. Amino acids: CASSTTGTELDEQFF.